This TCR beta chain was identified during a study of blood T cell repertoires in COVID-19. Whole-study context: Acute and convalescent COVID-19 samples came from the United States, Italy and Spain. T cells, B-cell-depleted T cells, or PBMCs provided the cDNA or gDNA that served as material.

The CDR3 runs 14 residues. Germline CDR1 is LNHDA and CDR2 is SQIVND (reference sequence). V lost 1 base, J lost 4 bases, and 8 bases lay in between. Worth noting for this clone: Different DNA sequences within this sample yield the same CDR3.

Enrolment of Seattle patients took place during active infection, and they were followed longitudinally. In the original processing: Counts of nucleated cells, estimated from reference gene primer amplification, were obtained. Measured with immunoSEQ multiplex PCR; TCRdb has only the in-frame clones, and not every one. D and trimming were read from the DNA, whereas the V and J calls and clone size are those reported in that table. The table lists about 350,000 clones, roughly 89% of them singletons, with around 4% in the top ten. Sequenced: peripheral blood. The receptor was derived from a woman aged 60-75 years with COVID-19, enrolled during active disease. V gene TRBV19 combines with J gene TRBJ1-5; possibly TRBD1 for D (5 bases). CDR3: CASSIVRGNQPQHF. CDR3 DNA: TGTGCCAGTAGTATAGTGCGGGGGAATCAGCCCCAGCATTTT. Filled out from reference TRBV19 and TRBJ1-5, the complete variable domain reads DGGITQSPKYLFRKEGQNVTLSCEQNLNHDAMYWYRQDPGQGLRLIYYSQIVNDFQKGDIAEGYSVSREKKESFPLTVTSAQKNPTAFYLCASSIVRGNQPQHFGDGTRLSIL.